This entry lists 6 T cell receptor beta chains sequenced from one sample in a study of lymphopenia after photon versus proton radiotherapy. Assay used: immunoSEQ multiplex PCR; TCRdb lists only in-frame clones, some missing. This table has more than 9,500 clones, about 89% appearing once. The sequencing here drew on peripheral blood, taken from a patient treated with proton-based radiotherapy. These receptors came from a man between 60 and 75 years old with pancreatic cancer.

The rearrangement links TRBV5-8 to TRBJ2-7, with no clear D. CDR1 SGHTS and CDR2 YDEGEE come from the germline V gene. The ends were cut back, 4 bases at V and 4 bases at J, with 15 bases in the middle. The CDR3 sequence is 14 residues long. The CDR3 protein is CASSGRDGRYEQYF. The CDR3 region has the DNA TGTGCCAGCAGCGGAAGAGACGGACGGTACGAGCAGTACTTC.

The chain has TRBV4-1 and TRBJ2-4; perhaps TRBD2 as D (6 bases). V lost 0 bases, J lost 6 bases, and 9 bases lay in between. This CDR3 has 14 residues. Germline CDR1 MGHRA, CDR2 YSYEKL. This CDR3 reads CASSQDHGRNIQYF. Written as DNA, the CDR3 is TGCGCCAGCAGCCAAGACCACGGGAGAAACATTCAGTACTTC.

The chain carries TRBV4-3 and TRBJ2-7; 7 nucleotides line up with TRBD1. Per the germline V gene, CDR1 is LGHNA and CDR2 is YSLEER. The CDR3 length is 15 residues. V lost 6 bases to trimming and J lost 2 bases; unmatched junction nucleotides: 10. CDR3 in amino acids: CASRNQPGTAYEQYF. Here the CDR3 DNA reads TGCGCCAGCAGGAATCAACCCGGGACAGCCTACGAGCAGTACTTC.

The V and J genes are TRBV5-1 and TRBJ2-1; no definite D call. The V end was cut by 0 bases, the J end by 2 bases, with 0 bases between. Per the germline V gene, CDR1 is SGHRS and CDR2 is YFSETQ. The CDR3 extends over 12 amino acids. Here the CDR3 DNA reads TGCGCCAGCAGCTTGGCCTACAATGAGCAGTTCTTC. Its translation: CASSLAYNEQFF.

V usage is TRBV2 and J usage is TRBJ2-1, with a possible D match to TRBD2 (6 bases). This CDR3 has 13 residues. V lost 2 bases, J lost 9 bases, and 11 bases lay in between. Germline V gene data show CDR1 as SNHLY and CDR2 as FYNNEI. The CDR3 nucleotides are TGTGCCAGCAGTGAACGGGAGTATAGTGAGCAGTTCTTC. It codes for CASSEREYSEQFF.

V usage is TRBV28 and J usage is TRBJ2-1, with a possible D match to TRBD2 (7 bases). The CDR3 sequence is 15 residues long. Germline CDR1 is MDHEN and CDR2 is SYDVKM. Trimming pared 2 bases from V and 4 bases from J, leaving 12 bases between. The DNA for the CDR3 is TGTGCCAGCAGTTTACGGGGGGCGCCTTACAATGAGCAGTTCTTC. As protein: CASSLRGAPYNEQFF. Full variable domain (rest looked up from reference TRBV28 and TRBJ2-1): DVKVTQSSRYLVKRTGEKVFLECVQDMDHENMFWYRQDPGLGLRLIYFSYDVKMKEKGDIPEGYSVSREKKERFSLILESASTNQTSMYLCASSLRGAPYNEQFFGPGTRLTVL.